A single sample gave rise to the 8 T cell receptor beta chains below, sequenced in a study of shared clonotypes between healthy human individuals. Here immunoSEQ multiplex PCR was the method, and the copy in TCRdb shows in-frame clones only, minus some. Of about 1.1 million clones in the sample, approximately 78% are singletons; the top ten hold roughly 0.57%. The sequencing input was memory CD4+ T cells from PBMCs. The subset was: CD45RA-negative fraction. These receptors were obtained from a man aged 18 to 29 in good health. Some clones in this sample may be carry-over from other donors' samples.

On this clone itself: This likely stems from a read error, as it lies one base from a far larger clone. The sample has other DNA sequences that encode this CDR3 too. The chain couples TRBV7-9 to TRBJ1-2; D unclear. The CDR3 extends over 14 amino acids. The germline V gene has CDR1 SEHNR and CDR2 FQNEAQ (reference sequence). Trimming pared 0 bases from V and 4 bases from J, leaving 9 bases between. CDR3 region: CASSLAQQFYGYTF. In DNA form, the CDR3 reads TGTGCCAGCAGCTTAGCGCAGCAGTTCTATGGCTACACCTTC.

V usage is TRBV5-1 and J usage is TRBJ2-1, with TRBD1 matching 7 bases. V gave up 8 bases and J gave up 5 bases; unmatched junction bases: 7. The CDR3 covers 13 residues. The germline CDR1 and CDR2 sequences are SGHRS and YFSETQ. DNA for the CDR3: TGCGCCAGTTCGACAGGGAAGGACAATGAGCAGTTCTTC. It yields the protein CASSTGKDNEQFF.

This chain uses TRBV5-5 with TRBJ2-2; TRBD2 matches 16 bases. Trimming at V came to 4 bases and at J to 2 bases, leaving 5 bases not matched to a gene. Germline V CDR1 and CDR2: SGHKS, YYEKEE (reference sequence). The CDR3 is 18 amino acids. Here the CDR3 DNA reads TGTGCCAGCAGCCTAGGGACTAGCGGGAGGGGTAACACCGGGGAGCTGTTTTTT. Translation gives CASSLGTSGRGNTGELFF.

The chain has TRBV5-6 and TRBJ2-3; 9 bases line up with TRBD1. This CDR3 has 16 residues. Germline V CDR1 and CDR2: SGHDT, YYEEEE. The V segment lost 4 bases and the J segment 2 bases; nucleotides outside the gene matches: 8. The chain's CDR3 is CASSPDRGASTDTQYF. CDR3 bases: TGTGCCAGCAGCCCCGACAGGGGGGCCTCCACAGATACGCAGTATTTT.

The rearrangement links TRBV6-5 to TRBJ1-4; possible D gene TRBD1, 6 bases. Looked up from germline, CDR1 is MNHEY and CDR2 is SVGAGI. The CDR3 runs to 15 residues. V lost 6 bases and J 6 bases, leaving 17 bases between the germline ends. Here the CDR3 DNA reads TGTGCCAGCAGGGAGACAGGACGGGGAGATGAAAAACTGTTTTTT. Residues: CASRETGRGDEKLFF.

The chain is built from TRBV10-1 and TRBJ2-3, with 10 bases identical to TRBD2. Germline V gives CDR1 WNHNN, CDR2 SYGVQD (reference sequence). There are 17 residues in the CDR3. Losses at the gene ends were 2 bases for V and 0 bases for J; bases not matched to a gene: 5. The CDR3 DNA reads as TGCGCCAGCAGTGAGCTCCCTAGCGGGGGTAGCACAGATACGCAGTATTTT. Amino acid sequence: CASSELPSGGSTDTQYF.

The chain employs TRBV5-6 and TRBJ2-5; no reliable D call. Germline lookup yields CDR1 SGHDT and CDR2 YYEEEE. The V end lost 1 base, the J end lost 5 bases, and 12 bases lay between the germline ends. The CDR3 sequence is 14 residues long. This CDR3 reads CASSLRAVRETQYF. In nucleotides, the CDR3 is TGTGCCAGCAGCTTGAGGGCAGTCAGGGAGACCCAGTACTTC.

The chain carries TRBV30 and TRBJ2-7; possible D gene TRBD2, 7 bases. The V gene's germline CDR1 is GTSNPN and CDR2 SVGIG (reference sequence). The CDR3 sequence is 17 residues long. Trimming left V 2 bases short and J 1 base short, with 21 bases between. The CDR3: CAWSSATGGGGSYEQYF. In DNA, the CDR3 is TGTGCCTGGAGTTCGGCGACAGGAGGGGGGGGATCCTACGAGCAGTACTTC.